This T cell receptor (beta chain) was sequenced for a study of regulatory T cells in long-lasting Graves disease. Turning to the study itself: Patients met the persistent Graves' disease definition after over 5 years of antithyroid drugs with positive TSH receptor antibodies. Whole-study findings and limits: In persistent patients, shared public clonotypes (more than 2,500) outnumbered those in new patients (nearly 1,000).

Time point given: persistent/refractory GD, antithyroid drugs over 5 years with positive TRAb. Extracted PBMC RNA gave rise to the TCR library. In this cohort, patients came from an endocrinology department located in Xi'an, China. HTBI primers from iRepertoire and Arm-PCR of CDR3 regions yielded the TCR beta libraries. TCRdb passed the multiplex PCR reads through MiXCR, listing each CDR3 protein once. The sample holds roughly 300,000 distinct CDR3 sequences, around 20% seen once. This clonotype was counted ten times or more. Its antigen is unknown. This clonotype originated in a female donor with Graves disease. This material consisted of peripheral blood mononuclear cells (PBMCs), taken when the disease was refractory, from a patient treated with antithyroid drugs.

Here the CDR3 reads CASSLRGVSYEQYF. The CDR3 coding sequence is TGTGCCAGCAGCCTTCGGGGAGTCAGCTACGAGCAGTACTTC. The chain recombines TRBV7-9 with TRBJ2-7; tentative D call: TRBD2 (5 bases). The ends were cut back, 5 bases at V and 3 bases at J, with 14 bases in the middle. The germline CDR1 and CDR2 sequences are SEHNR and FQNEAQ (reference sequence). The CDR3 is made up of 14 amino acids.